The entry below gives a single T cell receptor beta chain sequence along with its context. Its antigen remains unidentified. This specimen comes from a study of shared clonotypes between healthy human individuals. Findings and caveats of the study: Sharing across several donors was seen in 4.5% to 6.5% of naive CD4 clonotypes.

CD45RO-negative, CCR7-selected cells formed the naive CD8 fraction, which excluded terminally differentiated effector memory CD45RA+ cells. Per the original methods: Filtering differed since immunoSEQ provided only junctions, with no quality scores. The method was immunoSEQ multiplex PCR; TCRdb's version includes in-frame clones alone and lacks a portion of them. V and J calls and clone size are those listed in that table; D and trimming were worked out from the DNA. Of roughly 2.1 million clones in the sample, just over 90% were seen once. Looked up from germline, CDR1 is MNHNS and CDR2 is SASEGT. This CDR3 has 15 amino acids. Trimming cost V 6 bases and J 1 base; bases outside gene matches: 7.

This chain joins TRBV6-1 and TRBJ1-1, with 8 bases identical to TRBD1. This TCR was recovered from a man younger than 30 in good health. Some clones in this sample may be carry-over from other donors' samples. The source material was naive CD8+ T cells from PBMCs. The CDR3 DNA sequence: TGTGCCAGCAGAGTGTGGGACAGGCCGAACACTGAAGCTTTCTTT. Its translation is CASRVWDRPNTEAFF.